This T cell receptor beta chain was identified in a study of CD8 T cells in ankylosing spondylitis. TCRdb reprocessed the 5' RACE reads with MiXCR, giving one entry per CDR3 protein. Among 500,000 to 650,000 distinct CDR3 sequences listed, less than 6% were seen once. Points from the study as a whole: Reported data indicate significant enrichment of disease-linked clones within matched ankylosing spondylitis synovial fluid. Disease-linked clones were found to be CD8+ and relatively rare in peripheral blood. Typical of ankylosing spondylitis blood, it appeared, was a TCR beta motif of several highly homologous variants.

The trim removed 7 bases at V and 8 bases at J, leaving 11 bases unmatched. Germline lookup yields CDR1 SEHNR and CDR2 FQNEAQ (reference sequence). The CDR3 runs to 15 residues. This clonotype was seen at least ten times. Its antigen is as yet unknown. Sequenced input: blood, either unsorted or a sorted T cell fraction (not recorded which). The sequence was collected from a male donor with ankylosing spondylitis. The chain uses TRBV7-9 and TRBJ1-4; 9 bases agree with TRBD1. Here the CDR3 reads CASTTPGQGREKLFF. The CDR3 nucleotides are TGTGCCAGCACGACTCCGGGACAGGGTCGCGAAAAACTGTTTTTT.